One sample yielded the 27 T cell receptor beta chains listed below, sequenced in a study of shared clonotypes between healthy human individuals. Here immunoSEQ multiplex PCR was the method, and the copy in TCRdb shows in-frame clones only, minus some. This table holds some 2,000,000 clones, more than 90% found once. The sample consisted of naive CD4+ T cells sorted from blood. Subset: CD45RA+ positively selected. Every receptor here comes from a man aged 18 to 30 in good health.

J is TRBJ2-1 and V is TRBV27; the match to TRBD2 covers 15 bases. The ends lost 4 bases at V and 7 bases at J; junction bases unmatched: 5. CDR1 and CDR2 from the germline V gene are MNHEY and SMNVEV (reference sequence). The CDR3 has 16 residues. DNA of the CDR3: TGTGCCAGCAGTTCTTCCGGGACTAGCGGGAGGAATGAGCAGTTCTTC. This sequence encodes CASSSSGTSGRNEQFF.

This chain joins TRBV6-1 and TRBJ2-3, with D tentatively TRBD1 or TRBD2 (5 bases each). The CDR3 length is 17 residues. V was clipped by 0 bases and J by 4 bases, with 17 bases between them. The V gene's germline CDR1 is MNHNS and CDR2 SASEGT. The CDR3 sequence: CASSEALRLMGADTQYF. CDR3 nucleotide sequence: TGTGCCAGCAGTGAAGCGCTTCGATTAATGGGGGCAGATACGCAGTATTTT.

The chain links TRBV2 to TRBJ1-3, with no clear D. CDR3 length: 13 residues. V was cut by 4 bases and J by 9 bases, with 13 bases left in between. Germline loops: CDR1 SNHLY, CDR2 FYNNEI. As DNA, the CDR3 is TGTGCCAGCAGTGTGGGCCCCACGGGCACCATATATTTT. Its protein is CASSVGPTGTIYF. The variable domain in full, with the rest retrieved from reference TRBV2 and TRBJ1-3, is EPEVTQTPSHQVTQMGQEVILRCVPISNHLYFYWYRQILGQKVEFLVSFYNNEISEKSEIFDDQFSVERPDGSNFTLKIRSTKLEDSAMYFCASSVGPTGTIYFGEGSWLTVV.

CDR3 sequence reads: CASRLAVRQVSNQPQHF. The CDR3 nucleotides read TGTGCAAGTCGCTTAGCCGTCAGACAGGTTAGCAATCAGCCCCAGCATTTT. The genes are TRBV12-2 and TRBJ1-5; the D call TRBD1 from the table was never checked on the DNA. TRBV12-2 is classified as a pseudogene. CDR3 length equals 17 residues.

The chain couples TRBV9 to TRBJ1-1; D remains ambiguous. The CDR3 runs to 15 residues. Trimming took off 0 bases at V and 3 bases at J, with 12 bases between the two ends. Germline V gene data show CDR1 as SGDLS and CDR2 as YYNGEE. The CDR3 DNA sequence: TGTGCCAGCAGCGTAGGCGCAGGAGGTCACACTGAAGCTTTCTTT. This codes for CASSVGAGGHTEAFF. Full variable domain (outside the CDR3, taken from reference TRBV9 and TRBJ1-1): DSGVTQTPKHLITATGQRVTLRCSPRSGDLSVYWYQQSLDQGLQFLIQYYNGEERAKGNILERFSAQQFPDLHSELNLSSLELGDSALYFCASSVGAGGHTEAFFGQGTRLTVV.

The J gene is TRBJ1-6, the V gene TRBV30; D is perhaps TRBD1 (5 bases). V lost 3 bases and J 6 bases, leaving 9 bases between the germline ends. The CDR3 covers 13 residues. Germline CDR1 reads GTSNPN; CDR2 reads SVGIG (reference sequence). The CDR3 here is CAWRQESNSPLHF. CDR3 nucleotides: TGTGCCTGGAGACAGGAAAGTAATTCACCCCTCCACTTT.

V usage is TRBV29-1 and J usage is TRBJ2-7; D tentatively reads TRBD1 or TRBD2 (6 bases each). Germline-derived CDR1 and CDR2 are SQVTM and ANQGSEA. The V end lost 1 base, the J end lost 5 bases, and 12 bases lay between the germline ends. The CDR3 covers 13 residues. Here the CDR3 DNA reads TGCAGCGTTGAAGTGACCGGGGGCCACGAGCAGTACTTC. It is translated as CSVEVTGGHEQYF.

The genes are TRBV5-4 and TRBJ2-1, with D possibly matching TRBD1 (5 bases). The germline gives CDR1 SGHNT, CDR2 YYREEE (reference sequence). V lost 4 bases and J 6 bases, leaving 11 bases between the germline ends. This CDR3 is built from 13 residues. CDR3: CASSPLGANEQFF. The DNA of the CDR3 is TGTGCCAGCAGCCCTTTAGGGGCCAATGAGCAGTTCTTC.

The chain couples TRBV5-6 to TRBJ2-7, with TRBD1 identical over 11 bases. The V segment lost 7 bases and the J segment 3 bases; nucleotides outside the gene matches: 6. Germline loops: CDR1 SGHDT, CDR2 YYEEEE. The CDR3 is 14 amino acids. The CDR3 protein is CASAGQGADYEQYF. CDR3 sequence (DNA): TGTGCCAGCGCCGGACAGGGGGCTGACTACGAGCAGTACTTC.

CDR3 sequence (DNA): TGTGCCAGCAGCCCGGGGGGCTCCACCTTGAACACTGAAGCTTTCTTT. Its translation: CASSPGGSTLNTEAFF. This chain uses TRBV5-4 with TRBJ1-1, with D possibly TRBD1 on 6 matching bases. The CDR3 spans 16 residues. Trimming pared 4 bases from V and 0 bases from J, leaving 16 bases between. Germline V CDR1 and CDR2: SGHNT, YYREEE (reference sequence).

The CDR3 DNA reads as TGTGCCAGTAGTAGTACAGAGAGTACCTACGAGCAGTACTTC. It codes for CASSSTESTYEQYF. The chain has TRBV19 and TRBJ2-7; D remains ambiguous. Looked up from germline, CDR1 is LNHDA and CDR2 is SQIVND (reference sequence). The CDR3 spans 14 residues. Trimming stripped 4 bases from V and 2 bases from J, with 12 bases between.

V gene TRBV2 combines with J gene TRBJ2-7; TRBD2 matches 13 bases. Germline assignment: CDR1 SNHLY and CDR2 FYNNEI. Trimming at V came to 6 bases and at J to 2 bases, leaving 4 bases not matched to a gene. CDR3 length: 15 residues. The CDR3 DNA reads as TGTGCCAGCAGGACCGGACTAGCGGGGGCCTACGAGCAGTACTTC. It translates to CASRTGLAGAYEQYF.

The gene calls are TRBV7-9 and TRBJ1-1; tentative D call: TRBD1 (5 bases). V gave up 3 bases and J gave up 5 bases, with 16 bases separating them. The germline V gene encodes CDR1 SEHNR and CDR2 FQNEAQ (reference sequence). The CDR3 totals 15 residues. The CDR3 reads CASSLTDATPTEAFF. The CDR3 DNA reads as TGTGCCAGCAGCTTGACAGACGCCACGCCGACTGAAGCTTTCTTT.

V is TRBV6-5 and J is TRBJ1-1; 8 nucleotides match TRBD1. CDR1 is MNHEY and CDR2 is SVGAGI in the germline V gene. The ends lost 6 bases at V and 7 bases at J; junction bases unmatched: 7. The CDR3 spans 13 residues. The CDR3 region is CASRWGQENEAFF. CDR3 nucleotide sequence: TGTGCCAGCAGATGGGGACAGGAAAATGAAGCTTTCTTT.

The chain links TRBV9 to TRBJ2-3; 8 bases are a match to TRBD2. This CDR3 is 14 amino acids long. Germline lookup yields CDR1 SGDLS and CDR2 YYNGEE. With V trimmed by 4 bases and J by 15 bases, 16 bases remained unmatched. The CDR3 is CASSPRPLREGQYF. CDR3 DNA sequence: TGTGCCAGCAGCCCCCGACCGCTCCGGGAGGGCCAATATTTT.

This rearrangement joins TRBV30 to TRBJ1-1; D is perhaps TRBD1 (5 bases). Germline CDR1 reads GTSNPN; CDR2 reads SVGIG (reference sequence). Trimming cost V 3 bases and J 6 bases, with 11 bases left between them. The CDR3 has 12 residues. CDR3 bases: TGTGCCTGGAGAGGGGATAACTCTGAAGCTTTCTTT. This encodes CAWRGDNSEAFF.

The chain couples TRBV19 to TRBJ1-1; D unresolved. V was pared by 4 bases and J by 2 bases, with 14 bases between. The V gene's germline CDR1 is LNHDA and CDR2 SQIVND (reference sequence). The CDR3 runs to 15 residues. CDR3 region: CASSTGGMRNTEAFF. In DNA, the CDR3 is TGTGCCAGTAGTACTGGAGGGATGAGAAACACTGAAGCTTTCTTT.

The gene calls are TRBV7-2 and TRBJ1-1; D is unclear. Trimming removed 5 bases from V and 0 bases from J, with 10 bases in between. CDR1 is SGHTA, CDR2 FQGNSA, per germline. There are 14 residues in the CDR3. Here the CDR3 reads CASSDEPMNTEAFF. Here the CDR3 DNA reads TGTGCCAGCAGCGACGAACCTATGAACACTGAAGCTTTCTTT. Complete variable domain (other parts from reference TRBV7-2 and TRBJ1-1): GAGVSQSPSNKVTEKGKDVELRCDPISGHTALYWYRQSLGQGLEFLIYFQGNSAPDKSGLPSDRFSAERTGGSVSTLTIQRTQQEDSAVYLCASSDEPMNTEAFFGQGTRLTVV.

CDR3 DNA sequence: TGTGCCACCGATGGGGGGGTCTCCTATAATTCACCCCTCCACTTT. Its translation: CATDGGVSYNSPLHF. The chain employs TRBV11-1 and TRBJ1-6; D may be TRBD1 (5 bases). The germline gives CDR1 SGHAT, CDR2 FQDESV (reference sequence). Trimming cost V 10 bases and J 0 bases, with 13 bases left between them. The CDR3 has 15 residues.

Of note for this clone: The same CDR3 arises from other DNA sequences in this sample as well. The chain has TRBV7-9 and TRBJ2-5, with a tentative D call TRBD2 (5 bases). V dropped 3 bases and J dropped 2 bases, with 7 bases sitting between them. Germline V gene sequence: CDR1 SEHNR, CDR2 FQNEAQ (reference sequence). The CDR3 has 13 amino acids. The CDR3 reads CASSFRGQETQYF. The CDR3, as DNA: TGTGCCAGCAGCTTCCGGGGACAAGAGACCCAGTACTTC.

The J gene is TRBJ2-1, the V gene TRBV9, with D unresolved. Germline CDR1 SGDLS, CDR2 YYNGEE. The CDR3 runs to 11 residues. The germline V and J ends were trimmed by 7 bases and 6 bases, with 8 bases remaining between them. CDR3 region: CASSNRNEQFF. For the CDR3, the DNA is TGTGCCAGCTCGAACCGCAATGAGCAGTTCTTC.

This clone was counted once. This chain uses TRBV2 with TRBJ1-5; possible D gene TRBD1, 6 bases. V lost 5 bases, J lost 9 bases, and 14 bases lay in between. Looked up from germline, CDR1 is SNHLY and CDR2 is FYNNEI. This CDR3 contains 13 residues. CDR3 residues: CASSPQGGRPQHF. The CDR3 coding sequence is TGTGCCAGCAGTCCACAGGGAGGGAGGCCCCAGCATTTT.

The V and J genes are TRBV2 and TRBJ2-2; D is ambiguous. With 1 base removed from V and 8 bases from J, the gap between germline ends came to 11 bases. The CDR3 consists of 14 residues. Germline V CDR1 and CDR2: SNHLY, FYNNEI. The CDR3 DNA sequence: TGTGCCAGCAGTGAAGGAAGGGTAGCTGGGGAGCTGTTTTTT. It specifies CASSEGRVAGELFF.

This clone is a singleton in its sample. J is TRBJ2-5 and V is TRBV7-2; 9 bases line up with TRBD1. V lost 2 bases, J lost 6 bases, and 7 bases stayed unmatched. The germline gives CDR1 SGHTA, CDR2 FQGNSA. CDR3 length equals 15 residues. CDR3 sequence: CASSLPGQGRKTQYF. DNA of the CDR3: TGTGCCAGCAGCTTACCGGGACAGGGAAGGAAGACCCAGTACTTC.

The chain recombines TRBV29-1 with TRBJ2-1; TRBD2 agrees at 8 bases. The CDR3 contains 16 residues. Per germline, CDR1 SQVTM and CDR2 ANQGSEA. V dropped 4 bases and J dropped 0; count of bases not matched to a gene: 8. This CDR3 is CSVVFLAGVSYNEQFF. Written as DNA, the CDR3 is TGCAGCGTTGTATTCCTAGCGGGCGTCTCCTACAATGAGCAGTTCTTC.

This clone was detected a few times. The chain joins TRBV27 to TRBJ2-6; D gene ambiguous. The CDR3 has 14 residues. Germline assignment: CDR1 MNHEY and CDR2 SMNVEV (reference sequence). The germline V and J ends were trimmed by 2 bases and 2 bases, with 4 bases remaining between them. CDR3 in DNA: TGTGCCAGCAGTTTAGGGCCTGGGGCCAACGTCCTGACTTTC. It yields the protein CASSLGPGANVLTF.

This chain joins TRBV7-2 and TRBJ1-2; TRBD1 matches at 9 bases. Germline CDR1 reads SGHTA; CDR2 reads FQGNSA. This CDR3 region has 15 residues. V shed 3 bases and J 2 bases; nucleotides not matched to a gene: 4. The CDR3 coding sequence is TGTGCCAGCAGCTTCGACAGGGGGGAGAACTATGGCTACACCTTC. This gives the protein CASSFDRGENYGYTF. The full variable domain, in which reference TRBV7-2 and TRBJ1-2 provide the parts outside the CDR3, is GAGVSQSPSNKVTEKGKDVELRCDPISGHTALYWYRQSLGQGLEFLIYFQGNSAPDKSGLPSDRFSAERTGGSVSTLTIQRTQQEDSAVYLCASSFDRGENYGYTFGSGTRLTVV.